The clone carrying this TCR beta chain appeared a few times. Its antigen is still unknown. The identical CDR3 is also encoded by other nucleotide sequences in the sample. Trimming stripped 2 bases from V and 3 bases from J, with 7 bases between. Germline CDR1 is SGHDT and CDR2 is YYEEEE. The CDR3 spans 13 residues. The data stem from a study of cytomegalovirus exposure and HLA in healthy donors. About the study: Genotyping of some 390 donors showed that around 81% belonged to the Caucasian-associated ancestry cluster.

Healthy bone marrow donors made up the cohort. General study points: While the bulk of TCR sequences proved rare, some public TCRs turned up in many donors. HLA-A and HLA-B allele assignments for most subjects were reportedly predicted accurately using TCR beta sequences.

The primer mix had 60 Vbeta and 13 Jbeta primers. The repertoire was sequenced with immunoSEQ multiplex PCR; TCRdb's copy has only in-frame clones and lacks some. The table lists 95,000 to 100,000 clones, around four fifths of them singletons, with about 2% in the top ten. The sequencing input was PBMCs. The chain has TRBV5-6 and TRBJ2-3; D remains ambiguous. The sequence came from a man aged 35-49 years in good health and CMV-seronegative. This CDR3 is CASSFLGTDTQYF. CDR3 bases: TGTGCCAGCAGCTTCCTCGGGACAGATACGCAGTATTTT.